The 17 T cell receptor beta chains listed next were all sequenced from one sample in a study of a mutant IDH1 vaccine in newly diagnosed glioma. Time point specified: week 11, during vaccination. Vaccination comprised doses that each held 300 ug of mutant IDH1 20-mer peptide, plus topical imiquimod. Sequencing used immunoSEQ multiplex PCR; TCRdb keeps in-frame clones, though not all of them. The sample has 60,000 or so clones; over 75% are singletons. Which antigens these TCRs recognize remains unknown. The sample consisted of PBMCs, taken from a glioma patient whose treatment included an IDH1 peptide vaccine. The source of these receptors is a man in his forties with glioma.

The chain recombines TRBV28 with TRBJ2-1; 11 nucleotides match TRBD2. J lost 9 bases, V lost 7 bases, and 17 bases had no gene match. This CDR3 contains 17 residues. Germline values: CDR1 MDHEN, CDR2 SYDVKM. The DNA of the CDR3 is TGTGCCAGCATCTACGGGAGTAGCGGGGGGGCCAGGAGTGAGCAGTTCTTC. It is translated as CASIYGSSGGARSEQFF.

The chain is built from TRBV11-2 and TRBJ2-3; D is ambiguous. The germline gives CDR1 SGHAT, CDR2 FQNNGV. The CDR3 has 12 residues. V was trimmed by 3 bases and J by 4 bases, leaving 5 bases between them. The CDR3 bases are TGTGCCAGCAGCTTTTTATCAGATACGCAGTATTTT. Protein product: CASSFLSDTQYF.

The J gene is TRBJ2-1, the V gene TRBV5-1; D remains unclear. The germline gives CDR1 SGHRS, CDR2 YFSETQ. The ends were cut back, 2 bases at V and 5 bases at J, with 8 bases in the middle. This CDR3 comprises 13 residues. Written as DNA, the CDR3 is TGCGCCAGCAGCTTCGGCCCAGACAATGAGCAGTTCTTC. Translation gives CASSFGPDNEQFF. The entire variable domain, with the rest obtained from reference TRBV5-1 and TRBJ2-1, is as follows: KAGVTQTPRYLIKTRGQQVTLSCSPISGHRSVSWYQQTPGQGLQFLFEYFSETQRNKGNFPGRFSGRQFSNSRSEMNVSTLELGDSALYLCASSFGPDNEQFFGPGTRLTVL.

The rearrangement links TRBV5-6 to TRBJ1-1; 7 bases map to TRBD1. The CDR3 length is 14 residues. CDR1 is SGHDT, CDR2 YYEEEE, per germline. Trimming at V came to 3 bases and at J to 1 base, leaving 3 bases not matched to a gene. CDR3 DNA: TGTGCCAGCAGCTCGGGACAGTGGAACACTGAAGCTTTCTTT. It encodes CASSSGQWNTEAFF.

This rearrangement joins TRBV21-1 to TRBJ2-6; TRBD2 reflects the table's D call only, with no check against the DNA. TRBV21-1 has pseudogene status. The CDR3 spans 17 residues. CDR3 bases: TGTGCCAGCAGTGTTCTTAACTCGATCTCTGGGGCCAACGTCCTGACTTTC. It yields the protein CASSVLNSISGANVLTF.

This clone was observed a single time. The V and J genes are TRBV9 and TRBJ1-2; D is unclear. The V gene's germline CDR1 is SGDLS and CDR2 YYNGEE. The ends were cut back, 1 base at V and 8 bases at J, with 9 bases in the middle. This CDR3 has 12 amino acids. The CDR3, as DNA: TGTGCCAGCAGCGTATCTTACGGAGGCTACACCTTC. Protein sequence: CASSVSYGGYTF. Variable domain in full (rest from reference TRBV9 and TRBJ1-2): DSGVTQTPKHLITATGQRVTLRCSPRSGDLSVYWYQQSLDQGLQFLIQYYNGEERAKGNILERFSAQQFPDLHSELNLSSLELGDSALYFCASSVSYGGYTFGSGTRLTVV.

This clone was found a few times. V gene TRBV30 combines with J gene TRBJ2-1, with TRBD2 identical over 10 bases. Germline CDR1 is GTSNPN and CDR2 is SVGIG (reference sequence). After removal of 1 base from V and 5 bases from J, the junction contained 2 bases not matched to a gene. The CDR3 consists of 14 residues. The CDR3 spells CAWSALAGDNEQFF. The CDR3 bases are TGTGCCTGGAGTGCCCTAGCGGGAGACAATGAGCAGTTCTTC.

This CDR3 is CASSRRKGQGADGYTF. The DNA of the CDR3 is TGTGCCAGCAGCAGAAGAAAGGGACAGGGGGCGGATGGCTACACCTTC. The V and J genes are TRBV21-1 and TRBJ1-2; TRBD1, the table's D call, lacks a check against the DNA. TRBV21-1 is an annotated pseudogene. This CDR3 has 16 residues.

This chain connects TRBV7-2 to TRBJ2-3; the match to TRBD2 covers 7 bases. Unmatched junction bases numbered 6, after V lost 5 bases and J lost 7 bases. This CDR3 spans 13 amino acids. The germline V gene encodes CDR1 SGHTA and CDR2 FQGNSA. CDR3 region: CASSPQRGYTQYF. The CDR3 DNA is TGTGCCAGCAGCCCCCAGCGGGGATATACGCAGTATTTT.

The chain is built from TRBV7-9 and TRBJ2-1; no reliable D call. Per germline, CDR1 SEHNR and CDR2 FQNEAQ (reference sequence). The CDR3 contains 12 residues. V dropped 4 bases and J dropped 6 bases, with 7 bases sitting between them. Here the CDR3 DNA reads TGTGCCAGCAGCTGGGCGAGCAATGAGCAGTTCTTC. Amino acids: CASSWASNEQFF. Together with reference TRBV7-9 and TRBJ2-1, the CDR3 gives the full variable domain: DTGVSQNPRHKITKRGQNVTFRCDPISEHNRLYWYRQTLGQGPEFLTYFQNEAQLEKSRLLSDRFSAERPKGSFSTLEIQRTEQGDSAMYLCASSWASNEQFFGPGTRLTVL.

This clone was seen a single time. The V call is TRBV19, the J call TRBJ1-5; 8 nucleotides align to TRBD1. This CDR3 region has 14 residues. Trimming took 1 base from V and 6 from J; bases not matched to a gene: 2. The germline V gene has CDR1 LNHDA and CDR2 SQIVND (reference sequence). The CDR3 sequence is CASSIGTGRQPQHF. CDR3 bases: TGTGCCAGTAGTATAGGGACAGGGCGTCAGCCCCAGCATTTT. Combining the CDR3 with reference TRBV19 and TRBJ1-5 gives the whole variable domain DGGITQSPKYLFRKEGQNVTLSCEQNLNHDAMYWYRQDPGQGLRLIYYSQIVNDFQKGDIAEGYSVSREKKESFPLTVTSAQKNPTAFYLCASSIGTGRQPQHFGDGTRLSIL.

The chain joins TRBV28 to TRBJ1-5; tentatively, D is TRBD1 (6 bases). V lost 7 bases and J lost 9, with 25 bases in between. Germline values: CDR1 MDHEN, CDR2 SYDVKM. The CDR3 is 16 residues long. The chain's CDR3 is CASTEPGTSLTAPQHF. As DNA, the CDR3 is TGTGCCAGCACTGAACCCGGGACATCCCTAACCGCGCCCCAGCATTTT.

The CDR3 DNA reads TGTGCCAGTAGTAGCTTCCACCGGGCGGGGCTTGGCACCGGGGAGCTGTTTTTT. Protein product: CASSSFHRAGLGTGELFF. The J gene is TRBJ2-2, the V gene TRBV19, with D perhaps matching TRBD2 (6 bases). Germline CDR1 is LNHDA and CDR2 is SQIVND (reference sequence). This CDR3 is built from 18 residues. V dropped 4 bases and J dropped 4 bases, with 22 bases sitting between them. The entire variable domain, with the rest obtained from reference TRBV19 and TRBJ2-2, is as follows: DGGITQSPKYLFRKEGQNVTLSCEQNLNHDAMYWYRQDPGQGLRLIYYSQIVNDFQKGDIAEGYSVSREKKESFPLTVTSAQKNPTAFYLCASSSFHRAGLGTGELFFGEGSRLTVL.

V is TRBV6-5 and J is TRBJ1-5; TRBD1 is a possible D gene (6 bases). Germline V gene sequence: CDR1 MNHEY, CDR2 SVGAGI. The CDR3 sequence is 13 residues long. V was clipped by 4 bases and J by 5 bases, with 9 bases between them. CDR3 sequence reads: CASSFTGYQPQHF. The CDR3 nucleotides read TGTGCCAGCAGTTTTACAGGGTATCAGCCCCAGCATTTT.

In this sample, this clone turned up once. The rearrangement links TRBV4-2 to TRBJ1-2, with TRBD1 matching 12 bases. The junction had 7 bases not matched to a gene; V was cut back by 1 base and J by 7 bases. This CDR3 region has 16 residues. From germline, CDR1 is LGHNA and CDR2 YNFKEQ. The CDR3 loop reads CASSQAGTGGRFGYTF. The CDR3, as DNA: TGTGCCAGCAGCCAAGCGGGGACAGGGGGCCGCTTTGGCTACACCTTC.

The chain combines TRBV7-9 with TRBJ1-1; D remains ambiguous. The length of the CDR3 is 14 residues. Germline CDR1 SEHNR, CDR2 FQNEAQ (reference sequence). Trimming stripped 0 bases from V and 1 base from J, with 6 bases between. The CDR3 sequence: CASSLAAENTEAFF. CDR3 DNA: TGTGCCAGCAGCTTAGCGGCGGAGAACACTGAAGCTTTCTTT.

The gene calls are TRBV5-1 and TRBJ2-5; 7 bases are a match to TRBD1. The CDR3 is 14 amino acids. Germline V gene lookup returns CDR1 SGHRS and CDR2 YFSETQ. Germline trimming cut 4 bases from V and 1 base from J; bases unmatched to any gene: 4. CDR3 region: CASSLDRVQETQYF. The CDR3 DNA sequence: TGCGCCAGCAGCCTAGACAGGGTCCAAGAGACCCAGTACTTC.